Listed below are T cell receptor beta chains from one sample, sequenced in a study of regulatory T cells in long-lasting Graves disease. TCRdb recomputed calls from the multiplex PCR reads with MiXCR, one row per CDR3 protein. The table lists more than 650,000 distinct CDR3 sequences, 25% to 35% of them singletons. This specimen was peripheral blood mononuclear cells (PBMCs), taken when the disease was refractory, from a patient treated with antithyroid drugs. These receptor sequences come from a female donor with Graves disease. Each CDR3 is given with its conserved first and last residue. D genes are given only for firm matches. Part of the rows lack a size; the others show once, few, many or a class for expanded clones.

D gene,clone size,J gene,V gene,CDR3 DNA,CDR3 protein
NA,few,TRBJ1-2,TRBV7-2,TGTGCCAGCAGCTTAGACGGGCCATATGGCTACACCTTC,CASSLDGPYGYTF
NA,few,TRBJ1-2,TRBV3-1,TGTGCCAGCAGATCGGGACGGCTAGATGGCTACACCTTC,CASRSGRLDGYTF
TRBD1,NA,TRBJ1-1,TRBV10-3,TGTGCCATCAGTAGGACAGGGGGTACGAACACTGAAGCTTTCTTT,CAISRTGGTNTEAFF
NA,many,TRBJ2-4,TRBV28,TGTGCCAGCATGGTGGGCAGTAAAAACATTCAGTACTTC,CASMVGSKNIQYF
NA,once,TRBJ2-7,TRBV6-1,TGTGCCGGAAACGTGGTTTTCGCATTC,CAGNVVFAF
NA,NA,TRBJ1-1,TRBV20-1,TGCAGTGCTAGAGTGGCAGGGGCTGAGGTTGAAGCTTTCTTT,CSARVAGAEVEAFF
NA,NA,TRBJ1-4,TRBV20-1,TGCAGTGCAACCTCGGTGGGGGGGGCTCGAAATGAAAAACTGTTTTTT,CSATSVGGARNEKLFF
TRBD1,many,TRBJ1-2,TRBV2,TGTGCCGTACAGGGGAACTATGGCTACACCTTC,CAVQGNYGYTF
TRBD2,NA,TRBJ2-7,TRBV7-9,TGTGCCAGCAGCTCCGATCCTATCCGGGGAGGGTCCTACGAGCAGTACTTC,CASSSDPIRGGSYEQYF
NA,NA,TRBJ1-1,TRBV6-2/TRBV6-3,TGTGCCAGCAGTTACTCGATGTGGGGGGTGATGAACACTGAAGCTTTCTTT,CASSYSMWGVMNTEAFF